Below, 22 T cell receptor beta chains from the same sample are listed, as sequenced in a study of regulatory T cells in long-lasting Graves disease (dated by TCRdb to the early 2020s). The protocol used for the library was multiplex PCR. Instrument used: Illumina HiSeq 4000. CDR3 regions were amplified by Arm-PCR with iRepertoire HTBI primers to construct TCR beta libraries. In-frame beta chains were kept once TCRdb had trimmed the public reads at Q25 with fastp and called clones with MiXCR. Identical CDR3 protein sequences are pooled into one entry, listed with their most common genes and DNA. This sample comprises about 500,000 distinct CDR3 sequences, roughly 17% of them detected only once. 10% to 15% of the sample is in the top ten clones. In the paper's terms, the time point label means: newly diagnosed GD, antithyroid drugs for less than 3 months. For both TCR sequencing and RNA sequencing, RNA was extracted from PBMCs in TRIzol.

This same sample was also part of a study on T cells in Graves' hyperthyroidism and ophthalmopathy.

The sequences come from peripheral blood mononuclear cells (PBMCs), collected at new diagnosis, from a patient treated with antithyroid drugs. All receptors come from a man in his forties with Graves disease. Donor details come from another sample of the same person, matched by shared clones.

With regard to this clonotype: This likely stems from a read error, as it lies one base from a far larger clone. The V gene is TRBV27, the J gene TRBJ2-1, with TRBD2 matching 7 bases. The ends lost 7 bases at V and 10 bases at J; junction bases unmatched: 10. The germline V gene encodes CDR1 MNHEY and CDR2 SMNVEV (reference sequence). The CDR3 runs 13 residues. The CDR3 nucleotides read TGTGCCAGCAAAGGGAGGGACGGCTACGAGCAGTTCTTC. Protein sequence: CASKGRDGYEQFF.

This clonotype was picked up a small number of times. A read error is possible here, since a much larger clone lies one base away. The V gene is TRBV20-1, the J gene TRBJ2-1, with D tentatively TRBD1 or TRBD2 (7 bases each). Per germline, CDR1 DFQATT and CDR2 SNEGSKA (reference sequence). CDR3 length: 14 amino acids. For the CDR3, the DNA is TGCAGTGCCTCAGGGGGGGCAACCTACAATGAGCAGCTCTTC. Its protein is CSASGGATYNEQLF.

V usage is TRBV27 and J usage is TRBJ1-3; D call uncertain. The CDR3 is 14 residues long. Germline CDR1 and CDR2: MNHEY and SMNVEV (reference sequence). Trimming shortened V by 1 base and J by 4 bases, and 8 bases separated the two germline ends. The CDR3 reads CASSLYSGGNTIYF. In DNA form, the CDR3 reads TGTGCCAGCAGTTTATATTCAGGCGGAAACACCATATATTTT.

This chain connects TRBV14 to TRBJ1-1; D unresolved. The V gene's germline CDR1 is SGHDN and CDR2 FVKESK. The CDR3 length is 14 residues. Trimming pared 7 bases from V and 2 bases from J, leaving 14 bases between. The CDR3 DNA reads TGTGCCAGCACCAAATCCGGGAGAAACACTGAAGCTTTCTTT. Protein sequence: CASTKSGRNTEAFF.

Ten or more counts support this clonotype. The J gene is TRBJ2-1, the V gene TRBV30; 10 bases are a match to TRBD2. Germline V gene sequence: CDR1 GTSNPN, CDR2 SVGIG (reference sequence). The CDR3 has 11 amino acids. The ends lost 3 bases at V and 15 bases at J; junction bases unmatched: 5. For the CDR3, the DNA is TGTGCCTGGAGGCTAGCGGGGGCGGGGTTCTTC. Protein sequence: CAWRLAGAGFF.

In this sample, this clonotype turned up many times. J is TRBJ2-3 and V is TRBV13, with 7 nucleotides matching TRBD2. Germline trimming cut 3 bases from V and 2 bases from J; bases unmatched to any gene: 5. Germline assignment: CDR1 PRHDT and CDR2 FYEKMQ (reference sequence). The CDR3 runs 15 residues. This chain's CDR3 is CASSFGRNHTDTQYF. CDR3 DNA sequence: TGTGCCAGCAGCTTCGGGAGGAATCACACAGATACGCAGTATTTT.

The gene calls are TRBV19 and TRBJ1-1; 8 bases fit TRBD1. The CDR3 runs 15 residues. The germline CDR1 and CDR2 sequences are LNHDA and SQIVND (reference sequence). Germline trimming cut 7 bases from V and 2 bases from J; bases unmatched to any gene: 9. The CDR3 reads CASTLTGEINTEAFF. The CDR3 region has the DNA TGTGCCAGTACCCTGACAGGGGAAATTAACACTGAAGCTTTCTTT.

Note on this clonotype: Its ends do not fully match the called genes, so a read error is possible. The rearrangement joins TRBV7-9 to TRBJ2-7; D is unclear. This CDR3 spans 12 amino acids. Germline V CDR1 and CDR2: SEHNR, FQNEAQ (reference sequence). CDR3 coding DNA: TGTGCTAGCAGCGCCGACCCCTACGAGCAGTACTTC. Its protein product is CASSADPYEQYF. Together with reference TRBV7-9 and TRBJ2-7, the CDR3 gives the full variable domain: DTGVSQNPRHKITKRGQNVTFRCDPISEHNRLYWYRQTLGQGPEFLTYFQNEAQLEKSRLLSDRFSAERPKGSFSTLEIQRTEQGDSAMYLCASSADPYEQYFGPGTRLTVT.

In this sample, this clonotype turned up a few times. The chain joins TRBV20-1 to TRBJ1-2, with 11 bases aligning to TRBD1. This CDR3 is built from 15 residues. V shed 2 bases, J shed 5 bases, and the junction held 7 bases outside the gene matches. The V gene's germline CDR1 is DFQATT and CDR2 SNEGSKA (reference sequence). DNA of the CDR3: TGCAGTGCTAGACTATCGGGACAGGGGGAGTATGGCTACACCTTC. This sequence encodes CSARLSGQGEYGYTF.

This clonotype was recorded many times. The V and J genes are TRBV20-1 and TRBJ2-7; TRBD2 aligns across 10 bases. V lost 4 bases and J lost 1; bases outside the gene matches: 4. Germline-derived CDR1 and CDR2 are DFQATT and SNEGSKA (reference sequence). This CDR3 is built from 14 residues. CDR3 sequence (DNA): TGCAGTGCTAAGACTAGCGGGCCATCCTACGAGCAGTACTTC. This gives the protein CSAKTSGPSYEQYF.

This clonotype was picked up a small number of times. The chain links TRBV24-1 to TRBJ2-3, with a possible D match to TRBD2 (6 bases). This CDR3 comprises 16 residues. The germline gives CDR1 KGHDR, CDR2 SFDVKD. Trimming left V 7 bases short and J 7 bases short, with 23 bases between. Written as DNA, the CDR3 is TGTGCCACCAGCGGGCCGGGACTCATATCCGGAAATACGCAGTATTTT. Translation: CATSGPGLISGNTQYF.

This clonotype has at least ten counts. V is TRBV30 and J is TRBJ1-1; no clear D. V dropped 2 bases and J dropped 8 bases, with 15 bases sitting between them. From germline, CDR1 is GTSNPN and CDR2 SVGIG (reference sequence). The CDR3 sequence is 13 residues long. CDR3 residues: CAWSTQTRGEAFF. CDR3 coding DNA: TGTGCCTGGAGTACCCAGACTCGAGGGGAAGCTTTCTTT.

This clonotype was recorded at least ten times. The rearrangement uses TRBV11-2 and TRBJ1-5; weak D call: TRBD1 (5 bases). This CDR3 region has 14 residues. Per the germline V gene, CDR1 is SGHAT and CDR2 is FQNNGV. The ends were cut back, 5 bases at V and 4 bases at J, with 12 bases in the middle. Here the CDR3 reads CASSRDAANQPQHF. CDR3 bases: TGTGCCAGCAGCAGGGACGCTGCTAATCAGCCCCAGCATTTT.

Remarks on this clonotype: Its ends do not fully match the called genes, so a read error is possible. This chain links TRBV4-1 with TRBJ2-4, with D perhaps TRBD1 (5 bases). CDR1 is MGHRA, CDR2 YSYEKL, per germline. This CDR3 comprises 16 residues. The DNA for the CDR3 is TGCGCCAGCAGCCAGACAGAAACCGGAGCCAAAAACTTTCAGTACTTC. The encoded protein is CASSQTETGAKNFQYF.

The CDR3 loop reads CAWSVLAETDTQYF. The CDR3 nucleotides read TGTGCCTGGAGTGTGCTAGCTGAGACAGATACGCAGTATTTT. The chain employs TRBV30 and TRBJ2-3; tentatively, D is TRBD2 (5 bases). V was clipped by 0 bases and J by 3 bases, with 10 bases between them. Germline V gene sequence: CDR1 GTSNPN, CDR2 SVGIG (reference sequence). This CDR3 is built from 14 residues.

The V gene is TRBV24-1, the J gene TRBJ2-2; unclear D gene. The CDR3 has 13 residues. Germline V gene sequence: CDR1 KGHDR, CDR2 SFDVKD. V was trimmed by 0 bases and J by 8 bases, leaving 6 bases between them. The CDR3 sequence: CATSDLPTGELFF. Here the CDR3 DNA reads TGTGCCACCAGTGATTTGCCTACAGGGGAGCTGTTTTTT.

This clonotype showed up many times. This sequence joins TRBV12-3 or TRBV12-4 and TRBJ2-7; TRBD1 matches at 7 bases. V was clipped by 0 bases and J by 4 bases; unmatched bases: 6. The CDR3 runs 15 residues. The CDR3 sequence is CASSLAGTVAYEQYF. For the CDR3, the DNA is TGTGCCAGCAGTTTAGCCGGGACAGTGGCGTACGAGCAGTACTTC.

This clonotype was seen once. This chain joins TRBV9 and TRBJ2-1; 8 bases match TRBD2. The germline V gene has CDR1 SGDLS and CDR2 YYNGEE. Trimming at V came to 5 bases and at J to 7 bases, leaving 14 bases not matched to a gene. The CDR3 covers 16 residues. The CDR3 bases are TGTGCCAGCAGTGCCCGCGGAGCGGGAGCCATAAATGAGCAGTTCTTC. This encodes CASSARGAGAINEQFF.

About this clonotype: A read error may account for a junction end that differs from germline. The rearrangement joins TRBV6-1 to TRBJ2-7; D remains ambiguous. Germline V gene lookup returns CDR1 MNHNS and CDR2 SASEGT. The CDR3 covers 11 residues. The CDR3 is CASREVYDQYF. The CDR3 DNA reads TGTGCCAGCAGGGAAGTCTACGATCAGTACTTC.

This chain joins TRBV5-1 and TRBJ2-4; D not resolved. CDR3 length: 14 amino acids. Germline-derived CDR1 and CDR2 are SGHRS and YFSETQ. The V end was cut by 0 bases, the J end by 5 bases, with 9 bases between. The DNA of the CDR3 is TGCGCCAGCAGCTTGGAACTAACACAAAACATTCAGTACTTC. Translation gives CASSLELTQNIQYF.

This clonotype was detected a few times. This chain uses TRBV19 with TRBJ1-2, with TRBD1 matching 8 bases. Germline V gene lookup returns CDR1 LNHDA and CDR2 SQIVND (reference sequence). Germline trimming cut 7 bases from V and 6 bases from J; bases unmatched to any gene: 22. This CDR3 region has 18 residues. CDR3 bases: TGTGCCAGTACCGCTCTCCGGGACAGGCCCGATCTGGGCCATGGCTACACCTTC. It yields the protein CASTALRDRPDLGHGYTF.

The rearrangement joins TRBV29-1 to TRBJ2-5, with 9 bases fitting TRBD2. V was pared by 3 bases and J by 4 bases, with 3 bases of the junction left unmatched. The CDR3 loop spans 13 amino acids. Germline V CDR1 and CDR2: SQVTM, ANQGSEA. CDR3 region: CSVDILAGETQYF. CDR3 in DNA: TGCAGCGTTGACATACTAGCGGGAGAGACCCAGTACTTC.